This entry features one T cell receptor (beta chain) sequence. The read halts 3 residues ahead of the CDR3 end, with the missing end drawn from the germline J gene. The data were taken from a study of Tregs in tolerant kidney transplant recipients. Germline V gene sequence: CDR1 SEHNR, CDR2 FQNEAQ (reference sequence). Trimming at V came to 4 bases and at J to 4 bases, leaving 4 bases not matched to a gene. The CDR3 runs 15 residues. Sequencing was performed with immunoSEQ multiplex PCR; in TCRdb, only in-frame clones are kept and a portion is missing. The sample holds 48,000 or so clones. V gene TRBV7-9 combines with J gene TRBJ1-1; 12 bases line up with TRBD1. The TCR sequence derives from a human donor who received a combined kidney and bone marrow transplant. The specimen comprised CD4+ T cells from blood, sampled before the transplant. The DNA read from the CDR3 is TGTGCCAGCAGCTACGGGACAGGGGGCCGCACTGAA. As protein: CASSYGTGGRTE. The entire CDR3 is CASSYGTGGRTEAFF.